Detailed here is one TCR beta chain. This entry belongs to a study of shared clonotypes between healthy human individuals. Study at large: A couple of women and a few men aged 18 to 49 made up the donors.

This CDR3 is 16 amino acids long. Germline V lookup: CDR1 SNHLY, CDR2 FYNNEI. V was trimmed by 6 bases and J by 0 bases, leaving 17 bases between them. There were no recent acute infections or vaccinations among the donors, who were healthy HIV-negative adults. Profiling relied on immunoSEQ multiplex PCR, and the TCRdb table lists in-frame clones only, not all of them. This table holds 2,500,000 or so clones, just over 90% found once. The clonotype originates from a man between 18 and 35 years old in good health. Sequencing input: naive CD4+ T cells sorted from blood. Subset noted: CD45RA+ positively selected. The chain combines TRBV2 with TRBJ1-2; a possible D gene is TRBD1 (5 bases). In nucleotides, the CDR3 is TGTGCCAGCAGATATCTTGGGGCAGTAGCTAACTATGGCTACACCTTC. Translating it yields CASRYLGAVANYGYTF.